Included here is one T cell receptor beta chain sequence, with context. Germline V gene data show CDR1 as SGHTA and CDR2 as FQGNSA. This CDR3 spans 16 amino acids. After removal of 2 bases from V and 3 bases from J, the junction contained 4 bases not matched to a gene. No donor was unhealthy or non-Caucasian. This specimen comes from a study of identical twins. TCRdb recomputed calls from the 5' RACE reads with MiXCR, one row per CDR3 protein. The table shows roughly 720,000 distinct CDR3 sequences, with roughly 20% occurring only once. These same records also appear under a second study, on T cells expressing NK-cell markers. This second study says: CD3+CD56+NKG2C+, CD3+CD56+NKG2C- and CD3+CD56-NKG2C+ T cells, once sorted, supplied the TCR beta repertoires. The sequencing cohort of eight donors included seven HCMV-seropositive individuals and one seronegative individual.

The sequence was collected from a woman under 30 in good health. V and J are TRBV7-2 and TRBJ2-1; 10 bases are a match to TRBD2. Sequencing used PBMCs. In DNA form, the CDR3 reads TGTGCCAGCAGCTTATTCTCTAGCGGGAGCTACAATGAGCAGTTCTTC. It is translated as CASSLFSSGSYNEQFF.